Listed below are T cell receptor beta chains from one sample, sequenced in a study of regulatory T cells in long-lasting Graves disease. Via MiXCR, TCRdb re-called the multiplex PCR reads, giving one row per CDR3 protein. The data hold 350,000 to 450,000 distinct CDR3 sequences, with 21% observed a single time. The source material was peripheral blood mononuclear cells (PBMCs), sampled when the disease was refractory, from a patient treated with antithyroid drugs. The source is a female donor with Graves disease. The CDR3 runs from the conserved cysteine through the conserved F or W. Fields, in order: V gene, D gene, J gene, clone size, CDR3 DNA, CDR3 protein. D genes are given only for firm matches. For some rows the clone size is stated as once, few or many, or as a class when expanded; others skip it.

>TRBV28|-|TRBJ2-5|many
TGTGCCAGCAGTGGGGAGCAAGAGACCCAGTACTTC
CASSGEQETQYF
>TRBV19|TRBD2|TRBJ2-2|few
TGTGCCAGTAGTATAAATCCTAGCGGGAGTACCGGGGAGCTGTTTTTT
CASSINPSGSTGELFF
>TRBV27|-|TRBJ2-7|many
TGTGCCAGCAGTTTGAAGGAGGTAGCGGCCTACGAGCAGTACTTC
CASSLKEVAAYEQYF
>TRBV6-5|-|TRBJ2-3|-
TGTGCCAGCAGTTACTCCGTTACAGATACGCAGTATTTT
CASSYSVTDTQYF
>TRBV3-1|-|TRBJ2-7|-
TGTGCCAGCAGCCAAGATGGGCTCCAACACTCCTACGAGCAGTACTTC
CASSQDGLQHSYEQYF
>TRBV12-3/TRBV12-4|-|TRBJ2-7|many
TGTGCCAGCAGCCCAGCTGGGGGCTCCTACGAGCAGTACTTC
CASSPAGGSYEQYF
>TRBV5-1|-|TRBJ2-5|-
TGCGCCAGCAGCTTGGGACATCACCAAGAGGCCCAGTACTTC
CASSLGHHQEAQYF
>TRBV3-1|-|TRBJ1-6|-
TGTGCCAGCAGCCGGGCCTATAATTCACCCCTCCACTTT
CASSRAYNSPLHF
>TRBV3-1|-|TRBJ1-1|-
TGTGCCAGCAGCCAAGTTGGTTGGGGGCTTAACACTGAAGCTTTCTTT
CASSQVGWGLNTEAFF
>TRBV29-1|TRBD2|TRBJ2-5|few
TGCAGCGTTATCTGGACTAGCGGGAGGGAGACCCAGTACTTC
CSVIWTSGRETQYF
>TRBV15|TRBD1|TRBJ2-7|-
TGTGCCACCAGCACTGGGACAGAACTCGAGCAGTACTTC
CATSTGTELEQYF
>TRBV29-1|TRBD2|TRBJ2-7|few
TGCAGCGTTGAAGCCCCGACTAGCGGGAGGCCTACCTACGAGCAGTACTTC
CSVEAPTSGRPTYEQYF
>TRBV20-1|-|TRBJ2-1|many
TGCAGTGCCGTTGATGGTAGCGGAGACTACAATGAGCAGTTCTTC
CSAVDGSGDYNEQFF
>TRBV28|TRBD1|TRBJ1-6|many
TGTGCCAGCAGGCCAAGGGACAGGGGATCTTCACCCCTCCACTTT
CASRPRDRGSSPLHF
>TRBV9|-|TRBJ2-2|-
TGTGCCAGCAGACTCCGGGACCAAAACACCGGGGAGCTGTTTTTT
CASRLRDQNTGELFF
>TRBV15|-|TRBJ2-5|many
TGTGCCACCAGCAGAGATTTTCGGGTTCCACAAGAGACCCAGTACTTC
CATSRDFRVPQETQYF
>TRBV9|TRBD2|TRBJ2-7|few
TGTGCCAGCAGCGGTAGCGGGATCGAGCAGTACTTC
CASSGSGIEQYF
>TRBV2|-|TRBJ2-7|many
TGTGCCGTCCCAAGGGCCGGATTCCTCAGGGTCTCCTACGAGCAGTACTTC
CAVPRAGFLRVSYEQYF
>TRBV2|TRBD1|TRBJ2-7|many
TGTGCCAGCCTCGGGACAGGGGGCTCGGGCGAGCAGTACTTC
CASLGTGGSGEQYF
>TRBV5-5|-|TRBJ1-1|-
TGTGCCAGCAGCAACTACCATTCAAGCAGCACTGAAGCTTTCTTT
CASSNYHSSSTEAFF
>TRBV28|-|TRBJ2-7|many
TGTGCCAGCAGCACGTCGGGAGCAGGGGGAATCTACGAGCAGTACTTC
CASSTSGAGGIYEQYF
>TRBV12-3/TRBV12-4|-|TRBJ1-2|many
TGTGCCAGCAGCTCCGTTTCCCCGAGAGGGTATGGCTACACCTTC
CASSSVSPRGYGYTF
>TRBV10-3|-|TRBJ2-4|-
TGTGCCACAACCGGGGAGTGGGCCAAAAACATTCAGTACTTC
CATTGEWAKNIQYF
>TRBV5-1|TRBD2|TRBJ2-2|few
TGCGCCAGCAGCTTGTTGGGGGGGACTAGCGACGTCACCGGGGAGCTGTTTTTT
CASSLLGGTSDVTGELFF
>TRBV5-1|-|TRBJ1-1|-
TGTGTCAGCAGCTTGTGGGGGGAAACTGAAGCTTTCTTT
CVSSLWGETEAFF
>TRBV28|TRBD1|TRBJ2-7|many
TGTGCCAGCACCTGGGACAGGACCCGCTACGAGCAGTACTTC
CASTWDRTRYEQYF
>TRBV7-2|TRBD2|TRBJ2-5|many
TGTGCCAGCAGCCCCCGCTCAGCAGCGGGGGAGACCCAGTACTTC
CASSPRSAAGETQYF
>TRBV24-1|-|TRBJ2-5|many
TGTGCCACCCAGTCCGGCCTCAGTGAGACCCAGTACTTC
CATQSGLSETQYF
>TRBV20-1|TRBD1|TRBJ2-1|-
TGCAGTGCTAGACTGGACAGGGGTTTGGGTGAGCAGTTCTTC
CSARLDRGLGEQFF
>TRBV28|TRBD1|TRBJ1-2|-
TGTGCCAGCAGCAACTTCCGGGACAGGGGCCCCCTTAACTATGGCTACACCTTC
CASSNFRDRGPLNYGYTF
>TRBV3-1|-|TRBJ1-1|many
TGTGCCAGCAGCCAAGAAGGCGCAGCTTTCTTT
CASSQEGAAFF
>TRBV12-5|-|TRBJ1-6|few
TGTGCCTCCCCCCGGTTGCTCTATAATTCACCCCTCCACTTT
CASPRLLYNSPLHF